This TCR beta chain was documented in a study of cytomegalovirus exposure and HLA in healthy donors. With respect to this clone: Its antigen is still unknown.

Broader study findings: The study dropped some indistinguishable V segments, TRBV6-2 and TRBV6-3 among them. Previous analysis showed most TCR beta V segments were productive about 90% or about 30% of the time.

V trimming: 8 bases; J trimming: 10 bases; junction bases outside the gene matches: 14. Germline CDR1 MGHRA, CDR2 YSYEKL. CDR3 length: 14 amino acids. The PCR made use of 60 Vbeta and 13 Jbeta primers. The data were produced by immunoSEQ multiplex PCR, yet TCRdb's version contains in-frame clones alone and is incomplete. The sample holds about 190,000 clones, 75% to 80% seen once. The chain joins TRBV4-1 to TRBJ2-4; 7 positions agree with TRBD1. Sequencing was carried out using PBMCs. The sequence came from a woman in her 30s in good health and CMV-seropositive. CDR3 DNA sequence: TGCGCCAGCCGGGACAGCCCGACCTTTGGGATTCAGTACTTC. Protein sequence: CASRDSPTFGIQYF.